This T cell receptor (beta chain) was identified in a study of CD8+CD57+ T cells in acquired aplastic anemia. For the study at large: On average, sorted CD4+ and CD8+ cells gave roughly 2.9 ug of DNA.

Comment on this clonotype: Its target is unknown.

Genomic DNA was employed as the template in profiling TCR beta VDJ and CDR3. MiXCR, applied by TCRdb to the reads, yields one record per CDR3 protein. The data show roughly 190,000 distinct CDR3 sequences, more than 45% seen once. Individuals selected for sequencing had exhibited CD8+CD57+ cell expansion on flow cytometry. Severe acquired aplastic anemia was the diagnosis recorded for all patients. Study-level findings and limits: The study found no significant CD8+ Simpson's diversity difference between patients and controls.

CDR3 length equals 17 residues. Losses at the gene ends were 1 base for V and 10 bases for J; bases not matched to a gene: 19. Germline CDR1 and CDR2: SQVTM and ANQGSEA. The sequenced material came from sorted CD4+, CD8+, or CD8+CD57+ T cells (not recorded which) from PBMCs. This clonotype originated in a human donor with aplastic anemia. The gene calls are TRBV29-1 and TRBJ2-1; 7 bases align to TRBD2. The CDR3 here is CSVEGGDYVIPLREQFF. CDR3 in DNA: TGCAGCGTTGAAGGGGGGGACTACGTGATCCCTCTTCGGGAGCAGTTCTTC.